This TCR delta chain was observed in a study of gamma-delta chains in newborns, infants, children. Study at large: Microbial exposure reportedly drives polyclonal innate γδ T cell expansion after birth.

This clone was picked up a small number of times. CDR3 size: 19 residues. TCRdb fed the reads to CATT. Of 6,500 to 8,000 delta-chain clones listed, approximately 10% are singletons. The J segment is TRDJ1; no V gene was assigned; TRDD3 reflects the table's D call only, with no check against the DNA. The sample was blood. The sequence came from a child who was a newborn, infant or young child, either healthy, febrile or measles-vaccinated (not recorded which). CDR3 sequence (DNA): TGTGCCTGTGACACCGTAACTGGGGGATACGCGCCCCGCCACGATAAACTCATCTTT. Its translation is CACDTVTGGYAPRHDKLIF.